The 4 T cell receptor beta chains given below trace back to one sample, sequenced in a study of cytotoxic CD8 clonotypes in ibrutinib-treated CLL. Assay: immunoSEQ multiplex PCR; the TCRdb copy retains only in-frame clones and omits some. This sample has 140,000 to 150,000 clones; roughly 76% occur once, and the top ten carry about 5%. The sample was PBMCs, taken after 24 months of ibrutinib treatment. The source is a human donor with chronic lymphocytic leukemia.

The CDR3 nucleotides are TGCGCCAGCCGACAGACTGAAGCTTTCTTT. Residues: CASRQTEAFF. The V and J genes are TRBV5-1 and TRBJ1-1, with D tentatively TRBD1 (5 bases). The length of the CDR3 is 10 residues. Germline CDR1 is SGHRS and CDR2 is YFSETQ. V shed 7 bases and J shed 5 bases, with 6 bases lying between them.

The chain links TRBV10-3 to TRBJ2-7; 10 positions match TRBD1. Trimming cost V 4 bases and J 4 bases; bases outside gene matches: 1. There are 13 residues in the CDR3. CDR1 ENHRY and CDR2 SYGVKD come from the germline V gene. The CDR3 sequence is CAISGQGAYEQYF. CDR3 nucleotide sequence: TGTGCCATCAGTGGACAGGGGGCTTACGAGCAGTACTTC.

This clone occurred once. The chain joins TRBV9 to TRBJ1-4, with D perhaps matching TRBD1 (6 bases). Between the trimmed V and J ends, which lost 0 bases and 8 bases, there was a span of 14 bases. This CDR3 comprises 15 residues. Looked up from germline, CDR1 is SGDLS and CDR2 is YYNGEE. CDR3 in amino acids: CASSVAGGTFEKLFF. CDR3 in DNA: TGTGCCAGCAGCGTAGCCGGGGGCACCTTCGAAAAACTGTTTTTT.

The chain uses TRBV18 and TRBJ2-1; maybe TRBD2 (5 bases). Germline loops: CDR1 KGHSH, CDR2 LQKENI. Trimming took off 3 bases at V and 9 bases at J, with 18 bases between the two ends. This CDR3 region has 15 residues. The CDR3 here is CASSPLGPGDSEQFF. The CDR3 region has the DNA TGTGCCAGCTCACCGTTAGGGCCCGGGGATAGTGAGCAGTTCTTC.